This T cell receptor (beta chain) was captured in a study of T cells after yellow fever vaccination. For the study at large: SMART-Seq v4 Ultra Low Input prepared libraries from low-cell fractions.

The study's findings and limits: A small proportion of clonotypes was detected in both the CD4 and CD8 compartments. Contaminants from the bulk population, in the form of abundant clonotypes, could be found in FACS-sorted repertoires.

At least ten counts were recorded for this clonotype. Its antigen is unknown. It was through 5'RACE template switching that TCR cDNA was made, with a universal primer site and UMIs added. TCRdb called the 5' RACE reads again in MiXCR, with one record for every CDR3 protein. Altogether 150,000 to 200,000 distinct CDR3 sequences are present, about 10% being singletons, with the ten largest covering about 40%. The CDR3 spans 17 residues. V was pared by 2 bases and J by 3 bases, with 12 bases of the junction left unmatched. Per germline, CDR1 MGHRA and CDR2 YSYEKL. The rearrangement uses TRBV4-1 and TRBJ1-2, with 7 bases fitting TRBD1. The TCR comes from a man in his late teens or twenties who received the YFV17D yellow fever vaccine. The source material was CD8+ T cells sorted from PBMCs, sampled 15 days after the yellow fever booster vaccination. The chain's CDR3 is CASSQKRQGSLHYGYTF. CDR3 in DNA: TGCGCCAGCAGCCAAAAGAGACAGGGATCCCTCCACTATGGCTACACCTTC.